These T cell receptor beta chains were read from a single sample in a study of beta chain features in type 1 diabetes. Assay: immunoSEQ multiplex PCR; the TCRdb copy retains only in-frame clones and omits some. The repertoire holds about 370,000 clones, with over 8.5% as singletons. What was sequenced was central memory CD4+ T cells from blood. The receptors shown here come from a man aged 25 to 45 with type 1 diabetes. CDR3s include the opening cysteine and the closing phenylalanine or tryptophan. The order of the fields is V gene, J gene, CDR3 protein.

V: TRBV7-9
J: TRBJ2-7
CDR3: CASSELYEQYF

V: TRBV5-8
J: TRBJ1-3
CDR3: CASSLGAYTDTIYF

V: TRBV18
J: TRBJ1-1
CDR3: CASSHGQGETEAFF

V: TRBV7-9
J: TRBJ2-7
CDR3: CASSLAGEQYF

V: TRBV27
J: TRBJ2-3
CDR3: CASSPAVMNTDTQYF

V: TRBV27
J: TRBJ2-7
CDR3: CASSLYGGRASYEQYF

V: TRBV6-5
J: TRBJ2-3
CDR3: CASSWRAINTDTQYF

V: TRBV7-2
J: TRBJ2-5
CDR3: CASSFIGLTHETQYF

V: TRBV11-3
J: TRBJ1-2
CDR3: CASSLTRLNYGYTF

V: TRBV27
J: TRBJ2-7
CDR3: CASSPRTGREQYF

V: TRBV4-3
J: TRBJ1-2
CDR3: CASSQDRAGPYYGYTF

V: TRBV27
J: TRBJ1-1
CDR3: CASSPIQGRGDTEAFF

V: TRBV10-3
J: TRBJ2-1
CDR3: CAISVQGAVDEQFF

V: TRBV5-1
J: TRBJ2-1
CDR3: CASSFDASSYNEQFF

V: TRBV11-2
J: TRBJ2-4
CDR3: CASSPGGVFQYF

V: TRBV28
J: TRBJ2-7
CDR3: CASSLTGTGPVEQYF

V: TRBV28
J: TRBJ2-1
CDR3: CASSTQSGRAWDEQFF

V: TRBV6-6
J: TRBJ1-2
CDR3: CASNLRGYGYTF

V: TRBV7-2
J: TRBJ2-5
CDR3: CASSGREETQYF

V: TRBV7-8
J: TRBJ1-1
CDR3: CASRHDRSNMNTEAFF

V: TRBV28
J: TRBJ1-4
CDR3: CASSLADRNEKLFF

V: TRBV10-3
J: TRBJ2-7
CDR3: CAIRGQISSYEQYF

V: TRBV18
J: TRBJ2-5
CDR3: CASSPRTGVLETQYF

V: TRBV14
J: TRBJ2-1
CDR3: CASSQDMQGYNEQFF

V: TRBV28
J: TRBJ1-5
CDR3: CASSLGAFISPQHF

V: TRBV25-1
J: TRBJ1-4
CDR3: CASSDRGREKLFF

V: TRBV30
J: TRBJ1-1
CDR3: CAWNVQGHTEAFF

V: TRBV5-4
J: TRBJ2-6
CDR3: CASSFSASSGANVLTF

V: TRBV7-9
J: TRBJ2-3
CDR3: CASSEGISTDTQYF